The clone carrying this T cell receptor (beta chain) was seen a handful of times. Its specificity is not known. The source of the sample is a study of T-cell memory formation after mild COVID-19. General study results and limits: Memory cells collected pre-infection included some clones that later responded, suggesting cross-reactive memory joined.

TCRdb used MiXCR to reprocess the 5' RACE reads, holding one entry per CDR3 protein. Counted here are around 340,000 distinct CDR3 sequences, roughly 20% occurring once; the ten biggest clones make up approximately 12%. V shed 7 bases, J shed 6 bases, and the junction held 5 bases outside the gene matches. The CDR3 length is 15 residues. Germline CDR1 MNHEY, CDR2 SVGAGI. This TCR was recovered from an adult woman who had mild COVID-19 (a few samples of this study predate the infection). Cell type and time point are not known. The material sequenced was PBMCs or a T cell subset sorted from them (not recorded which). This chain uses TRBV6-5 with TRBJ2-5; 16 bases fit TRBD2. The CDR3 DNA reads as TGTGCCAGCAACCCGGGACTAGCGGGAGGGAAGACCCAGTACTTC. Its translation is CASNPGLAGGKTQYF.